One and the same sample provided the 22 T cell receptor beta chains below, sequenced in a study of Ad26.COV2.S vaccination and SARS-CoV-2 variants. Some clones are missing from TCRdb's copy, which holds only in-frame ones; the method was immunoSEQ multiplex PCR. The repertoire holds about 410,000 clones, approximately 86% seen once, with 3.5% in the top ten. Specified treatment: 19 received Ad26.COV2.S at low or high dose, single or two shots; about 5 received placebo; per-sample allocation not given. Day 63 after the first vaccine or placebo injection was the time point for sampling. The sequencing used peripheral blood, collected in a trial of Ad26.COV2.S vaccine versus placebo. The origin of the receptors is a person aged 18-65 years who received the Ad26.COV2.S COVID-19 vaccine or a placebo.

This chain connects TRBV6-1 to TRBJ1-1, with unresolved D. Germline V CDR1 and CDR2: MNHNS, SASEGT. The CDR3 is 15 residues long. The ends were cut back, 2 bases at V and 0 bases at J, with 10 bases in the middle. The CDR3 nucleotides read TGTGCCAGCAGTGAAATGGGGATACTGAACACTGAAGCTTTCTTT. Its protein is CASSEMGILNTEAFF.

J is TRBJ2-1 and V is TRBV6-5; 10 bases fit TRBD2. J gave up 6 bases and V 7 bases, and 3 bases lay outside the gene matches. Germline-derived CDR1 and CDR2 are MNHEY and SVGAGI. CDR3 length: 13 residues. The CDR3 reads CASKLAGRNEQFF. The DNA of the CDR3 is TGTGCCAGCAAACTAGCGGGGCGCAATGAGCAGTTCTTC.

This CDR3 is CASSSYSTDTQYF. For the CDR3, the DNA is TGTGCCAGCAGCTCGTACAGCACAGATACGCAGTATTTT. This chain joins TRBV5-4 and TRBJ2-3; no clear D. Germline CDR1 SGHNT, CDR2 YYREEE (reference sequence). The CDR3 has 13 amino acids. Trimming removed 3 bases at V and 0 bases at J, with 5 bases between.

This chain links TRBV6-4 with TRBJ2-3; D may be TRBD1 (5 bases). V was pared by 4 bases and J by 0 bases, with 11 bases between. The CDR3 runs to 15 residues. Germline assignment: CDR1 MRHNA and CDR2 SNTAGT. Written as DNA, the CDR3 is TGTGCCAGCAGTGCACAACAGGAGAGCACAGATACGCAGTATTTT. It translates to CASSAQQESTDTQYF.

The rearrangement uses TRBV6-2 or TRBV6-3 and TRBJ2-1; 10 nucleotides agree with TRBD1. The trim removed 0 bases at V and 12 bases at J, leaving 5 bases unmatched. Germline V gene lookup returns CDR1 MNHEY and CDR2 SVGEGT. The CDR3 is made up of 14 amino acids. The CDR3 sequence is CASSYSGTGVRQFF. In nucleotides, the CDR3 is TGTGCCAGCAGTTACTCCGGGACAGGGGTCAGGCAGTTCTTC.

V and J are TRBV4-1 and TRBJ1-1; TRBD1 might be the D (5 bases). This CDR3 spans 14 amino acids. Germline V gene sequence: CDR1 MGHRA, CDR2 YSYEKL. Trimming took 4 bases from V and 6 from J, leaving 15 bases between them. The CDR3, as DNA: TGCGCCAGCAGCCTTTTAGGGGTGACGGCTGAAGCTTTCTTT. Translation gives CASSLLGVTAEAFF.

The V gene is TRBV10-3, the J gene TRBJ2-3; 11 bases fit TRBD1. The CDR3 spans 18 residues. J was trimmed by 6 bases and V by 10 bases; bases with no gene match: 21. Germline V CDR1 and CDR2: ENHRY, SYGVKD. CDR3 DNA: TGTGCCACCAAGAATTCGGGGGACAGGGGGGGAGGTACGGATACGCAGTATTTT. The encoded protein is CATKNSGDRGGGTDTQYF.

The chain employs TRBV5-1 and TRBJ2-2; TRBD2 matches 9 bases. Germline CDR1 is SGHRS and CDR2 is YFSETQ. Germline trimming cut 4 bases from V and 2 bases from J; bases unmatched to any gene: 6. This CDR3 comprises 16 residues. The CDR3 loop is CASSLSGGTNTGELFF. CDR3 coding DNA: TGCGCCAGCAGCCTGAGCGGGGGGACTAACACCGGGGAGCTGTTTTTT.

The chain links TRBV29-1 to TRBJ2-6; D uncertain. V lost 7 bases and J 2 bases, leaving 15 bases between the germline ends. CDR1 is SQVTM and CDR2 is ANQGSEA in the germline V gene. This CDR3 has 15 residues. Here the CDR3 DNA reads TGCAGCGCCCTAAGGCGTATTGCTGGGGCCAACGTCCTGACTTTC. It translates to CSALRRIAGANVLTF.

This clone was recorded a few times. This rearrangement joins TRBV4-3 to TRBJ1-2, with TRBD1 as a possible D gene (5 bases). Trimming cost V 0 bases and J 5 bases, with 13 bases left between them. The germline V gene encodes CDR1 LGHNA and CDR2 YSLEER. This CDR3 has 15 residues. The CDR3 is CASSQDYRDGYGYTF. The CDR3 coding sequence is TGCGCCAGCAGCCAAGACTACCGGGACGGATATGGCTACACCTTC.

The gene calls are TRBV25-1 and TRBJ1-2; tentative D call: TRBD1 (6 bases). Germline assignment: CDR1 MGHDK and CDR2 SYGVNS. V lost 4 bases and J lost 7, with 10 bases in between. This CDR3 is 12 amino acids long. Written as DNA, the CDR3 is TGTGCCAGCAGTGCACACAGGGTTGGCTACACCTTC. The encoded protein is CASSAHRVGYTF.

The rearrangement joins TRBV4-1 to TRBJ1-1; 7 bases agree with TRBD1. Per germline, CDR1 MGHRA and CDR2 YSYEKL. The CDR3 length is 13 residues. The V segment lost 4 bases and the J segment 5 bases; nucleotides outside the gene matches: 4. The CDR3 DNA is TGCGCCAGCAGCCTCCAACAGGGGACTGAAGCTTTCTTT. Protein sequence: CASSLQQGTEAFF.

This chain connects TRBV10-1 to TRBJ1-1, with 10 bases fitting TRBD1. V dropped 1 base and J dropped 5; count of bases not matched to a gene: 4. CDR1 is WNHNN, CDR2 SYGVQD, per germline (reference sequence). CDR3 length equals 15 residues. The CDR3 DNA reads as TGCGCCAGCAGTGAGTACCGGACAGGGGGGACTGAAGCTTTCTTT. Its translation: CASSEYRTGGTEAFF.

This clone was counted many times. This rearrangement joins TRBV14 to TRBJ1-2, with unresolved D. Between the trimmed V and J ends, which lost 5 bases and 7 bases, there was a span of 11 bases. Germline assignment: CDR1 SGHDN and CDR2 FVKESK. The CDR3 covers 12 residues. The CDR3 coding sequence is TGTGCCAGCAGCGCTAAAAGGGTTGGCTACACCTTC. Protein sequence: CASSAKRVGYTF. Full variable domain (remainder filled in from reference TRBV14 and TRBJ1-2): EAGVTQFPSHSVIEKGQTVTLRCDPISGHDNLYWYRRVMGKEIKFLLHFVKESKQDESGMPNNRFLAERTGGTYSTLKVQPAELEDSGVYFCASSAKRVGYTFGSGTRLTVV.

This rearrangement joins TRBV19 to TRBJ1-1; TRBD1 is a possible D gene (5 bases). Germline V gene lookup returns CDR1 LNHDA and CDR2 SQIVND (reference sequence). Trimming shortened V by 3 bases and J by 4 bases, and 15 bases separated the two germline ends. The CDR3 consists of 15 residues. CDR3 DNA: TGTGCCAGTAGTATTACAGGATCCGCCGGCACTGAAGCTTTCTTT. This gives the protein CASSITGSAGTEAFF.

V and J are TRBV28 and TRBJ2-3; 11 nucleotides line up with TRBD2. The CDR3 runs 14 residues. V was pared by 5 bases and J by 8 bases, with 6 bases of the junction left unmatched. Germline CDR1 reads MDHEN; CDR2 reads SYDVKM. CDR3 bases: TGTGCCAGCAGTAATAGCGGGGGGGCTGCTACGCAGTATTTT. Residues: CASSNSGGAATQYF.

The V gene is TRBV2, the J gene TRBJ1-1; TRBD1 is a possible D gene (5 bases). The V end lost 5 bases, the J end lost 1 base, and 8 bases lay between the germline ends. The CDR3 is 13 residues long. Germline V gene data show CDR1 as SNHLY and CDR2 as FYNNEI. CDR3 coding DNA: TGTGCCAGCAGTTCAACAGGGAACACTGAAGCTTTCTTT. Residues: CASSSTGNTEAFF.

This chain connects TRBV15 to TRBJ1-1; TRBD1 might be the D (5 bases). Germline assignment: CDR1 LNHNV and CDR2 YYDKDF (reference sequence). This CDR3 contains 13 residues. Deletions cut 0 bases from V and 7 bases from J, with 9 bases between. The CDR3 spells CATSRDPGGEAFF. DNA of the CDR3: TGTGCCACCAGCAGAGATCCGGGGGGTGAAGCTTTCTTT.

The chain is built from TRBV11-2 and TRBJ2-7, with 7 bases matching TRBD1. The V gene's germline CDR1 is SGHAT and CDR2 FQNNGV. The CDR3 totals 16 residues. Trimming cost V 5 bases and J 2 bases; bases outside gene matches: 12. The CDR3 sequence is CASSLPGQPDPYEQYF. The CDR3 DNA is TGTGCCAGCAGCCTACCGGGACAGCCGGATCCCTACGAGCAGTACTTC. The full variable domain, completed using reference TRBV11-2 and TRBJ2-7, is EAGVAQSPRYKIIEKRQSVAFWCNPISGHATLYWYQQILGQGPKLLIQFQNNGVVDDSQLPKDRFSAERLKGVDSTLKIQPAKLEDSAVYLCASSLPGQPDPYEQYFGPGTRLTVT.

This chain connects TRBV2 to TRBJ2-5; 7 positions agree with TRBD2. Germline V gives CDR1 SNHLY, CDR2 FYNNEI. J lost 5 bases, V lost 5 bases, and 14 bases had no gene match. The CDR3 contains 16 residues. The CDR3 sequence is CASSPNLRGRVETQYF. In nucleotides, the CDR3 is TGTGCCAGCAGTCCAAACCTGCGGGGGAGGGTTGAGACCCAGTACTTC. Full variable domain (remainder filled in from reference TRBV2 and TRBJ2-5): EPEVTQTPSHQVTQMGQEVILRCVPISNHLYFYWYRQILGQKVEFLVSFYNNEISEKSEIFDDQFSVERPDGSNFTLKIRSTKLEDSAMYFCASSPNLRGRVETQYFGPGTRLLVL.

The V gene is TRBV11-2, the J gene TRBJ1-2; 8 bases fit TRBD1. In germline, CDR1 is SGHAT, CDR2 FQNNGV. This CDR3 region has 15 residues. V trimming: 2 bases; J trimming: 3 bases; junction bases outside the gene matches: 5. CDR3 DNA: TGTGCCAGCAGCTTAAGAGGACAGGGCGACTATGGCTACACCTTC. It specifies CASSLRGQGDYGYTF.

This clone was picked up one time. The CDR3 spells CASSFSTSYEQYF. DNA of the CDR3: TGTGCCAGCAGTTTCTCCACTTCCTACGAGCAGTACTTC. The gene calls are TRBV12-3 or TRBV12-4 and TRBJ2-7, with D uncertain. This CDR3 comprises 13 residues. Trimming removed 3 bases at V and 1 base at J, with 7 bases between.